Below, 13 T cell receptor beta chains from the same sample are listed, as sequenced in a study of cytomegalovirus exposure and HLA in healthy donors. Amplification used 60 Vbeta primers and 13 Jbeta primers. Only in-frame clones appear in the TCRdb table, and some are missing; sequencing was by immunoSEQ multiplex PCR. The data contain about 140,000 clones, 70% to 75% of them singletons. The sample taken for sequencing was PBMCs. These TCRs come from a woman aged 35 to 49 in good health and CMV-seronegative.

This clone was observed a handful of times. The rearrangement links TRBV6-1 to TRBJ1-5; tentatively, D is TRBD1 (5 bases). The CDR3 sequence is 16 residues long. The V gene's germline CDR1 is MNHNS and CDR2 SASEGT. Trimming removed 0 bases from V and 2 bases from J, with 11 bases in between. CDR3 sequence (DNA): TGTGCCAGCAGTGAAGCGGCAGGGATCGGCAATCAGCCCCAGCATTTT. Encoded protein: CASSEAAGIGNQPQHF.

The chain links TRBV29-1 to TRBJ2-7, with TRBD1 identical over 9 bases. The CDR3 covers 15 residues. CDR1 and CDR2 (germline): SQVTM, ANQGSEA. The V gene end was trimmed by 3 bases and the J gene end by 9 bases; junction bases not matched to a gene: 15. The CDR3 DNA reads TGCAGCGTTGAGGGCCCCCGGGGACAGGGTTATCGGCAGTACTTC. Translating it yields CSVEGPRGQGYRQYF.

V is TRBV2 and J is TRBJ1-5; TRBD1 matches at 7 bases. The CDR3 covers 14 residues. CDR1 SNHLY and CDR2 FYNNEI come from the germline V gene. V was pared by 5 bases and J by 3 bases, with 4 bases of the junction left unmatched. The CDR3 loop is CASSSDRVNQPQHF. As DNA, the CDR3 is TGTGCCAGCAGTTCCGACAGGGTCAATCAGCCCCAGCATTTT.

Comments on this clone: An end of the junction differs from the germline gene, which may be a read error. CDR3 loop: CSSSLAWVQRGGKDEQYF. DNA of the CDR3: TGTTCCAGCAGCTTAGCGTGGGTCCAGCGGGGGGGAAAAGACGAGCAGTACTTC. The chain combines TRBV7-9 with TRBJ2-7; the match to TRBD2 covers 10 bases. The CDR3 contains 18 residues. The V gene's germline CDR1 is SEHNR and CDR2 FQNEAQ (reference sequence).

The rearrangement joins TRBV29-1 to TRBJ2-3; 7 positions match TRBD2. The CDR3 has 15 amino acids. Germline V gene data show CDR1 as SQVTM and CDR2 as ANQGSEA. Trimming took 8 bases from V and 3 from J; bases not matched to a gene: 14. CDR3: CSTTTGGGGTDTQYF. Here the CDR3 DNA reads TGCAGCACCACCACCGGCGGGGGTGGGACAGATACGCAGTATTTT.

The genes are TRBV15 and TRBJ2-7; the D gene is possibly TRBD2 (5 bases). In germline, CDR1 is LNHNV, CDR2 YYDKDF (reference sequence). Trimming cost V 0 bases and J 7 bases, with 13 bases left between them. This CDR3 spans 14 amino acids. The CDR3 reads CATSRDEGLGEQYF. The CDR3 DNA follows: TGTGCCACCAGCAGAGATGAGGGCTTAGGGGAGCAGTACTTC.

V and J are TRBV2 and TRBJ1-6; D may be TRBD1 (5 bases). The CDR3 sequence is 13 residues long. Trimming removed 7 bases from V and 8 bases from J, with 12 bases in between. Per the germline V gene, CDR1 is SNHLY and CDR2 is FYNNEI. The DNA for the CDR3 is TGTGCCAGCATAATGACAGTTTATTCACCCCTCCACTTT. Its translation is CASIMTVYSPLHF.

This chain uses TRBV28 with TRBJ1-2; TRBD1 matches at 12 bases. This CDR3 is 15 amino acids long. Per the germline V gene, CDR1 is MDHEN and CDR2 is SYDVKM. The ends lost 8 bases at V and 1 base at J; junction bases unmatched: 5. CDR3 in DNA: TGTGCCAGCGATGGGACAGGGGGCGTTAACTATGGCTACACCTTC. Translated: CASDGTGGVNYGYTF.

Here the CDR3 reads CASSLGGRGPSLGSPLHF. DNA for the CDR3: TGTGCCAGCAGCTTGGGGGGCAGGGGGCCTTCTTTGGGTTCACCCCTCCACTTT. V gene TRBV5-4 combines with J gene TRBJ1-6; 8 positions agree with TRBD1. The germline V gene encodes CDR1 SGHNT and CDR2 YYREEE (reference sequence). V lost 0 bases to trimming and J lost 9 bases; unmatched junction nucleotides: 14. This CDR3 has 18 amino acids.

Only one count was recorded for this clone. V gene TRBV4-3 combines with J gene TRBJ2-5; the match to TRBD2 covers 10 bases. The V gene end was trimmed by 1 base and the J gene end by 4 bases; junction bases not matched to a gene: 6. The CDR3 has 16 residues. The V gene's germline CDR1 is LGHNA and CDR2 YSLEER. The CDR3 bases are TGCGCCAGCAGCCAAGCGTCGACTAGCGGGCGAGAGACCCAGTACTTC. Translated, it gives CASSQASTSGRETQYF.

In DNA, the CDR3 is TGTGCCAGCAGTGCAACAGGGGGAGCTGGAAACACCATATATTTT. Encoded protein: CASSATGGAGNTIYF. This chain joins TRBV2 and TRBJ1-3; 8 positions agree with TRBD1. The CDR3 contains 15 residues. V shed 4 bases and J 2 bases; nucleotides not matched to a gene: 4. In germline, CDR1 is SNHLY, CDR2 FYNNEI.

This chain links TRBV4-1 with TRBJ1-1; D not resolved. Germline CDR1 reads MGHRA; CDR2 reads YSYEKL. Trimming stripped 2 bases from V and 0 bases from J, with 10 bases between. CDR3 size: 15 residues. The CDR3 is CASSQRGIMNTEAFF. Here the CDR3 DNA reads TGCGCCAGCAGCCAACGGGGTATCATGAACACTGAAGCTTTCTTT.

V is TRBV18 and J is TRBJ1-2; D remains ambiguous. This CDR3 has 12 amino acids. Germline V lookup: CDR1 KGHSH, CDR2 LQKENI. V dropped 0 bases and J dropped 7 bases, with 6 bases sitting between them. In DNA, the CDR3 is TGTGCCAGCTCACCACCTGGAGGTGGCTACACCTTC. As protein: CASSPPGGGYTF.